This entry lists 9 T cell receptor beta chains sequenced from one sample in a study of blood T cell repertoires in COVID-19. Generated by immunoSEQ multiplex PCR, the TCRdb table keeps only in-frame clones and is missing some. The sample has 380,000 or so clones; 86% are singletons. Material for sequencing was peripheral blood. The origin of the receptors is a woman in her sixties or seventies with COVID-19, enrolled during active disease.

V gene TRBV3-1 (or the pseudogene TRBV3-2) combines with J gene TRBJ2-7; D is ambiguous. The length of the CDR3 is 13 residues. Germline V lookup: CDR1 LGHDT, CDR2 YNNKEL (reference sequence). Between the trimmed V and J ends, which lost 2 bases and 2 bases, there was a span of 7 bases. This CDR3 reads CASSQFPAYEQYF. Written as DNA, the CDR3 is TGTGCCAGCAGCCAATTTCCGGCCTACGAGCAGTACTTC.

Details on this clone: A junction boundary mismatches the germline segment, possibly from a read error. The rearrangement joins TRBV11-3 to TRBJ2-1; 11 bases map to TRBD2. This CDR3 is 15 amino acids long. From germline, CDR1 is SGHNT and CDR2 YENEEA. In DNA, the CDR3 is TGTGCCAGCAGTTTAGCGGGGGGGACTCTGGATGAGCAGTTCTTC. This codes for CASSLAGGTLDEQFF.

This chain joins TRBV21-1 and TRBJ2-7; the listed D gene, TRBD1, was not tested against the DNA. TRBV21-1 is classified as a pseudogene. The length of the CDR3 is 13 residues. Written as DNA, the CDR3 is TGTGCCAGCAGCAAAGGGACAGACTACGAGCAGTACTTC. Protein: CASSKGTDYEQYF.

The chain joins TRBV5-4 to TRBJ2-3, with 7 bases aligning to TRBD2. The CDR3 is 15 residues long. Per germline, CDR1 SGHNT and CDR2 YYREEE (reference sequence). V shed 2 bases, J shed 1 base, and the junction held 4 bases outside the gene matches. CDR3 nucleotides: TGTGCCAGCAGCTTTAGGGCGGGGGGCACAGATACGCAGTATTTT. Amino acids: CASSFRAGGTDTQYF.

V gene TRBV7-2 combines with J gene TRBJ1-5; possible D gene TRBD1, 6 bases. The V end was cut by 1 base, the J end by 1 base, with 11 bases between. Germline V gives CDR1 SGHTA, CDR2 FQGNSA. CDR3 length: 16 amino acids. This chain's CDR3 is CASSLEAGVSNQPQHF. CDR3 sequence (DNA): TGTGCCAGCAGCTTAGAGGCAGGGGTCAGCAATCAGCCCCAGCATTTT.

The chain joins TRBV7-3 to TRBJ1-2; 8 nucleotides match TRBD1. This CDR3 region has 15 residues. Germline CDR1 SGHTA, CDR2 FQGTGA. Trimming took 5 bases from V and 4 from J; bases not matched to a gene: 9. The CDR3 DNA follows: TGTGCCAGCAGCCCCGGACAGGGCGACGCCTATGGCTACACCTTC. It specifies CASSPGQGDAYGYTF.

This clone was seen just once. The J gene is TRBJ1-2, the V gene TRBV2; TRBD1 agrees at 7 bases. Losses at the gene ends were 5 bases for V and 7 bases for J; bases not matched to a gene: 4. This CDR3 region has 12 residues. Germline CDR1 reads SNHLY; CDR2 reads FYNNEI. CDR3 protein: CASSLQGSGYTF. As DNA, the CDR3 is TGTGCCAGCAGTTTACAGGGGTCTGGCTACACCTTC. The full variable domain, rest sourced from reference TRBV2 and TRBJ1-2, is EPEVTQTPSHQVTQMGQEVILRCVPISNHLYFYWYRQILGQKVEFLVSFYNNEISEKSEIFDDQFSVERPDGSNFTLKIRSTKLEDSAMYFCASSLQGSGYTFGSGTRLTVV.

This clone was counted between two and nine times. This rearrangement joins TRBV30 to TRBJ2-1, with D possibly being TRBD1 (5 bases). Germline values: CDR1 GTSNPN, CDR2 SVGIG (reference sequence). The CDR3 totals 15 residues. The ends were cut back, 4 bases at V and 3 bases at J, with 16 bases in the middle. The CDR3 loop reads CAWTPRRQIYNEQFF. CDR3 bases: TGTGCCTGGACCCCCCGGCGACAGATCTACAATGAGCAGTTCTTC.

The chain couples TRBV28 to TRBJ2-7; 8 bases are a match to TRBD1. V gave up 4 bases and J gave up 5 bases; unmatched junction bases: 10. Per germline, CDR1 MDHEN and CDR2 SYDVKM. This CDR3 is 15 amino acids long. The CDR3 nucleotides are TGTGCCAGCAGTTCGAGCGGACAGGGTGCCCACGAGCAGTACTTC. Translation gives CASSSSGQGAHEQYF.